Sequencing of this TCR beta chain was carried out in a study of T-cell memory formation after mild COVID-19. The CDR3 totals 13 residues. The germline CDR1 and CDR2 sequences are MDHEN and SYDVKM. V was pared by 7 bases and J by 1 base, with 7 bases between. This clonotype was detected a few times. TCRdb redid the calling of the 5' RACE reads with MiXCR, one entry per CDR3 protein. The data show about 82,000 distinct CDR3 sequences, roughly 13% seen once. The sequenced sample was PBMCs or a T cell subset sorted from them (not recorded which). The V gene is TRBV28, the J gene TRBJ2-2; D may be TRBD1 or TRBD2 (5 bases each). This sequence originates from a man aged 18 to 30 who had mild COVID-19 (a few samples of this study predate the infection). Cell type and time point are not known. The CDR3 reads CASTGGNTGELFF. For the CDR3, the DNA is TGTGCCAGCACTGGGGGGAACACCGGGGAGCTGTTTTTT.